The 9 T cell receptor beta chains below all came from one sample that was sequenced in a study of Ad26.COV2.S vaccination and SARS-CoV-2 variants. Sequencing used immunoSEQ multiplex PCR; TCRdb keeps in-frame clones, though not all of them. The data contain roughly 700,000 clones, 89% of them singletons. Documented treatment: 19 received Ad26.COV2.S at low or high dose, single or two shots; about 5 received placebo; per-sample allocation not given. Samples came from day 63 after the first vaccine or placebo injection. Here the sequenced sample was peripheral blood, taken in a trial of Ad26.COV2.S vaccine versus placebo. The receptors originated from a person between 18 and 65 years old who received the Ad26.COV2.S COVID-19 vaccine or a placebo.

This clone has only a few counts. This chain links TRBV30 with TRBJ2-3; D is ambiguous. V dropped 4 bases and J dropped 0 bases, with 11 bases sitting between them. This CDR3 contains 14 residues. The germline V gene has CDR1 GTSNPN and CDR2 SVGIG (reference sequence). The CDR3 loop is CAWIPGGSTDTQYF. CDR3 sequence (DNA): TGTGCCTGGATCCCTGGCGGTAGCACAGATACGCAGTATTTT.

This chain links TRBV7-2 with TRBJ1-2; D not resolved. The CDR3 runs to 14 residues. V lost 3 bases and J lost 6, with 14 bases in between. In germline, CDR1 is SGHTA, CDR2 FQGNSA. For the CDR3, the DNA is TGTGCCAGCAGCTTTGTCTCGGAGGGCAATGGCTACACCTTC. Translating it yields CASSFVSEGNGYTF.

The chain is built from TRBV27 and TRBJ2-1; TRBD2 aligns across 10 bases. V dropped 7 bases and J dropped 4; count of bases not matched to a gene: 10. The CDR3 consists of 16 residues. Germline V CDR1 and CDR2: MNHEY, SMNVEV (reference sequence). CDR3 nucleotide sequence: TGTGCCAGCAAAGCGGGAGGGCAAGGGATATACAATGAGCAGTTCTTC. This encodes CASKAGGQGIYNEQFF.

The V call is TRBV20-1, the J call TRBJ2-6; the match to TRBD1 covers 8 bases. This CDR3 is 15 amino acids long. Germline V CDR1 and CDR2: DFQATT, SNEGSKA (reference sequence). Trimming cost V 3 bases and J 4 bases; bases outside gene matches: 5. Here the CDR3 reads CSASETGAGANVLTF. DNA for the CDR3: TGCAGTGCTAGTGAGACAGGGGCCGGGGCCAACGTCCTGACTTTC.

The genes are TRBV5-5 and TRBJ1-5; D gene unclear. The CDR3 is 15 residues long. V lost 0 bases and J 0 bases, leaving 7 bases between the germline ends. Germline CDR1 SGHKS, CDR2 YYEKEE (reference sequence). CDR3 bases: TGTGCCAGCAGCTTGGGGGGTTATAGCAATCAGCCCCAGCATTTT. Amino acid sequence: CASSLGGYSNQPQHF. Full variable domain (remainder filled in from reference TRBV5-5 and TRBJ1-5): DAGVTQSPTHLIKTRGQQVTLRCSPISGHKSVSWYQQVLGQGPQFIFQYYEKEERGRGNFPDRFSARQFPNYSSELNVNALLLGDSALYLCASSLGGYSNQPQHFGDGTRLSIL.

This chain connects TRBV9 to TRBJ2-5; D is uncertain. The V and J ends lost 0 bases and 2 bases respectively, with 11 bases between them. Germline CDR1 reads SGDLS; CDR2 reads YYNGEE. The length of the CDR3 is 15 residues. The CDR3 sequence is CASSVATARQETQYF. CDR3 nucleotides: TGTGCCAGCAGCGTAGCCACGGCGCGGCAAGAGACCCAGTACTTC.

This clone was found a few times. This chain connects TRBV28 to TRBJ2-3; TRBD2 is a possible D gene (6 bases). The CDR3 loop spans 16 amino acids. Per germline, CDR1 MDHEN and CDR2 SYDVKM. Trimming removed 1 base at V and 3 bases at J, with 14 bases between. The CDR3 loop reads CASSLYGGKQTDTQYF. The DNA of the CDR3 is TGTGCCAGCAGTTTATACGGGGGAAAGCAGACAGATACGCAGTATTTT.

The chain couples TRBV19 to TRBJ1-6; the D gene is possibly TRBD1 (6 bases). Trimming left V 0 bases short and J 9 bases short, with 15 bases between. CDR3 size: 16 residues. In germline, CDR1 is LNHDA, CDR2 SQIVND (reference sequence). CDR3 sequence: CASSIDSGTGSSPLHF. As DNA, the CDR3 is TGTGCCAGTAGTATAGACTCGGGAACAGGGTCTTCACCCCTCCACTTT.

The chain carries TRBV19 and TRBJ2-5; no clear D. Germline V lookup: CDR1 LNHDA, CDR2 SQIVND (reference sequence). Trimming removed 1 base at V and 7 bases at J, with 13 bases between. This CDR3 spans 14 amino acids. CDR3 DNA: TGTGCCAGTAGTATAGTACCGCGGAGTAGGACCCAGTACTTC. Translation: CASSIVPRSRTQYF.